This TCR beta chain was recovered during a study of T cell responses to AZD1222 COVID-19 vaccine. Study-wide context: Pooled together were second doses at about 4 or about 12 weeks.

Assay: immunoSEQ multiplex PCR; the TCRdb copy retains only in-frame clones and omits some. The table includes 140,000 to 150,000 clones, roughly nine tenths detected once. Regarding this clone: Its specificity is not known.

Whole-study results and caveats: Repertoire collection took place solely once the T cell response had peaked. Clonal diversity was possibly underestimated, and white British individuals and females predominated among donors. Only six or seven AZD1222 recipients tested seropositive at baseline.

V was pared by 2 bases and J by 1 base, with 12 bases between. The V gene's germline CDR1 is MNHEY and CDR2 SVGAGI. This CDR3 region has 16 residues. This rearrangement joins TRBV6-5 to TRBJ1-5, with D maybe TRBD1 (5 bases). This sample comprised peripheral blood, obtained on day 0 of AZD1222 vaccination. This receptor was obtained from an adult in good health. The CDR3 protein is CASSYKAGMSNQPQHF. The CDR3 region has the DNA TGTGCCAGCAGTTACAAGGCAGGGATGAGCAATCAGCCCCAGCATTTT.